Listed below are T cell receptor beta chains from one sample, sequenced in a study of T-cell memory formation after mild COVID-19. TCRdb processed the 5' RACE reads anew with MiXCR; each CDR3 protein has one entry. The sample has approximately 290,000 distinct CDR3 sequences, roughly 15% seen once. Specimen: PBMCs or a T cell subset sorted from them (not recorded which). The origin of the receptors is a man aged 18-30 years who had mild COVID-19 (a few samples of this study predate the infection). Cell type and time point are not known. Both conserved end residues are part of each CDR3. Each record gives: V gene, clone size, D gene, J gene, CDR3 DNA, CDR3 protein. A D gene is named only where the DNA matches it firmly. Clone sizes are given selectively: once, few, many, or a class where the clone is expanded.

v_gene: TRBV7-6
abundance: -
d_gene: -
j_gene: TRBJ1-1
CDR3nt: TGTGCCAGCAGCTTAGACTTCTTCACTGAAGCTTTCTTT
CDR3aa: CASSLDFFTEAFF

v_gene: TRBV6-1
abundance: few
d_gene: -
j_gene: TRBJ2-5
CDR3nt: TGTGCCAGCAGTGAAGAGGGTGTGGGGACCCAGTACTTC
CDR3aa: CASSEEGVGTQYF

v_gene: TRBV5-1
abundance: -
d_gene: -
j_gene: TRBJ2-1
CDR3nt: TGCGCCAGCAGCTCGGGGATGTCTGGCAATGAGCAGTTCTTC
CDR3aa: CASSSGMSGNEQFF

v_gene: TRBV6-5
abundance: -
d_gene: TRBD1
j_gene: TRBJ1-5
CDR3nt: TGTGCCAGCAGGTACGGGACAGGGAGCAATCAGCCCCAGCATTTT
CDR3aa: CASRYGTGSNQPQHF

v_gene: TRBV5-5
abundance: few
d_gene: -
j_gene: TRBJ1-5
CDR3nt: TGTGCCAGCAGCCTTAGCGGGGGCGGAGGGCAGCCCCAGCATTTT
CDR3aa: CASSLSGGGGQPQHF

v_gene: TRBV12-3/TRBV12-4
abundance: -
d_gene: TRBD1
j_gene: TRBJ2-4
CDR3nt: TGTGCCAGCAGAGGACAGGTCGACGCCAAAAACATTCAGTACTTC
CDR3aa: CASRGQVDAKNIQYF

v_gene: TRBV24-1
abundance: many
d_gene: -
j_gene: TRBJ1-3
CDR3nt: TGTGCCACCAGTGATTTGGCAGAACCTCCTGGAAACACCATATATTTT
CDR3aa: CATSDLAEPPGNTIYF

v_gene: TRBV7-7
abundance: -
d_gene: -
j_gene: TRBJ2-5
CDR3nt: TGTGCTAGCAGCTTAGGGTCCAGGGCCCTGGAGACCCAGTACTTC
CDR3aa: CASSLGSRALETQYF

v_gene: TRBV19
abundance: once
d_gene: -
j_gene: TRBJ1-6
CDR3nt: TGTGCCAGTACGTCACAAGATGGTAATTCACCCCTCCACTTT
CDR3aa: CASTSQDGNSPLHF

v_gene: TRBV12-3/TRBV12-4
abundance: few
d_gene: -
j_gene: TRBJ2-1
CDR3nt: TGTGCCAGCAGTCTGTCCTACTACAATGAGCAGTTCTTC
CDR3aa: CASSLSYYNEQFF

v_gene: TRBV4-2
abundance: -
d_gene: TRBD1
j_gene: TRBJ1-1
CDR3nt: TGTGCCAGCAGCCAGAGGAAGGGGGCTGGCACTGAAGCTTTCTTT
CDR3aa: CASSQRKGAGTEAFF

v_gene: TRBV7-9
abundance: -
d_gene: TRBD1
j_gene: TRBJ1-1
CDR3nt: TGTGCCAGCAGCGCTACAACGACAGGGGTGAACACTGAAGCTTTCTTT
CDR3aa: CASSATTTGVNTEAFF

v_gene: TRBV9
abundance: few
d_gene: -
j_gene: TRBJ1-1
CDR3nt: TGTGCCAGCAGCGTAGCTACAGTGAACACTGAAGCTTTCTTT
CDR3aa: CASSVATVNTEAFF

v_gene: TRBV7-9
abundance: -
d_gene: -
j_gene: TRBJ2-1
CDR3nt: TGTGCCAGCAGCGCAACACCGGGACTCTACAATGAGCAGTTCTTC
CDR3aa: CASSATPGLYNEQFF

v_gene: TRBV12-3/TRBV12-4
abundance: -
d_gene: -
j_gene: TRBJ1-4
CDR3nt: TGTGCCAGCAGTGCCGGGACGGCCACAACTAATGAAAAACTGTTTTTT
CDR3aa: CASSAGTATTNEKLFF

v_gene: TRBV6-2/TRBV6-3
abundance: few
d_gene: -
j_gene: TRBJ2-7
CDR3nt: TGTGCCAGCAGTTACAGGGGCTACTCCTACGAGCAGTACTTC
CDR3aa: CASSYRGYSYEQYF

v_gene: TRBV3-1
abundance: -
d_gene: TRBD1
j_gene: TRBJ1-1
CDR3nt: TGTGCCAGCAGCCAGCCGGGACAGGGGGCCGAAGCTTTCTTT
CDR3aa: CASSQPGQGAEAFF

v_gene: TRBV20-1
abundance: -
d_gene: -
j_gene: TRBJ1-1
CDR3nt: TGCAGTGCCCCCCATTCTAGGTCGGAAGCTTTCTTT
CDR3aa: CSAPHSRSEAFF

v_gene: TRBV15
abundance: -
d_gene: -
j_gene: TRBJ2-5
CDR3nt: TGTGCCACCAGCAGAGATAATAGGGCAGGGGGAGGACAAGAGACCCAGTACTTC
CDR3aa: CATSRDNRAGGGQETQYF

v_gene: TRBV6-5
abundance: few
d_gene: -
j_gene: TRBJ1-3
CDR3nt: TGTGCCAGCATTTCAGCTGGAAACACCATATATTTT
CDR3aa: CASISAGNTIYF

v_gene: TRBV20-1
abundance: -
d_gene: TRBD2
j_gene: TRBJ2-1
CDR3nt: TGCAGTGCAGAGGGCGGGGGGCCAGGCAAGCAGTTCTTC
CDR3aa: CSAEGGGPGKQFF

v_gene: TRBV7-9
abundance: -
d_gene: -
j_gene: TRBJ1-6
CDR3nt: TGTGCCAGCAGCTTAGCACGGACAACGAATTCACCCCTCCACTTT
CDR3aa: CASSLARTTNSPLHF

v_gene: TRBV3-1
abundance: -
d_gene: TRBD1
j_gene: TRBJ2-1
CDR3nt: TGTGCCAGCAGCCAAGGGGGACAGGGTAAGAGTGAGCAGTTCTTC
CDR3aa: CASSQGGQGKSEQFF

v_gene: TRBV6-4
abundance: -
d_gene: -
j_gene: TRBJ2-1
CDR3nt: TGTGCCAGCATCCTGGGACTCATGCAGTTCTTC
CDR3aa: CASILGLMQFF

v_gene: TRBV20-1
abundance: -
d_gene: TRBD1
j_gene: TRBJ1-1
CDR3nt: TGCAGTGCTTACTTCACAGGGGGCGGTTTCACTGAAGCTTTCTTT
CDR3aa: CSAYFTGGGFTEAFF

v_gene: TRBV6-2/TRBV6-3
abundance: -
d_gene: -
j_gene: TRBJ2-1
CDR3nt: TGTGCCAGCACCTTGGGCCTCTACAATGAGCAGTTCTTC
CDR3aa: CASTLGLYNEQFF

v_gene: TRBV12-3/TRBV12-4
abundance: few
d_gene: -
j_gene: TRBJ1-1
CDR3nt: TGTGCCAGCAGCCACCGGGGGGGCACTGAAGCTTTCTTT
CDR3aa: CASSHRGGTEAFF

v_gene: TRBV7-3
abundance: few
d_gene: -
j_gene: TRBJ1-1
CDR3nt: TGTGCCAGCAAAAGGCAGATCGACACTGAAGCTTTCTTT
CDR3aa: CASKRQIDTEAFF

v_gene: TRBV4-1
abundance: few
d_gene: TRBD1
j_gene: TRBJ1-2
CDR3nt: TGCGCCAGCAGCCCGACTTTGACAGGGGGAAGGTACTATGGCTACACCTTC
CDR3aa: CASSPTLTGGRYYGYTF

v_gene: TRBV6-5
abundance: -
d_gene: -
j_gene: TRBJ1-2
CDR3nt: TGTGCCAGCTCCCTCCGGGGAGGGGTCTATGGCTACACCTTC
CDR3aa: CASSLRGGVYGYTF

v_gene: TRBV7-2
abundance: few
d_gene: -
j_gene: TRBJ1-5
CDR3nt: TGTGCCAGCAGCTTACCCGGTCATCCCCAGCCCCAGCATTTT
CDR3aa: CASSLPGHPQPQHF

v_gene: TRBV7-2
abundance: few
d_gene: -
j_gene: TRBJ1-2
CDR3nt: TGTGCCAGCAGCTTAGCGCCTAACTATGGCTACACCTTC
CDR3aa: CASSLAPNYGYTF

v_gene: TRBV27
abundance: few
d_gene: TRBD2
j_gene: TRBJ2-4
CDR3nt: TGTGCCAGCAGTTTAAGCGGGACGGGAAACATTCAGTACTTC
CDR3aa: CASSLSGTGNIQYF

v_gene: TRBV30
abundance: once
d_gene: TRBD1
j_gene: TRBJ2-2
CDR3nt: TGTGCCTGGAGTCCGGGACAGGGGAACGGGGAGCTGTTTTTT
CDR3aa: CAWSPGQGNGELFF

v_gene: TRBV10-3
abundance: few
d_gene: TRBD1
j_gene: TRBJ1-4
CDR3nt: TGTGCCATCAGTTCTCTGCAGGGGGACGAAAAACTGTTTTTT
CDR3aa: CAISSLQGDEKLFF

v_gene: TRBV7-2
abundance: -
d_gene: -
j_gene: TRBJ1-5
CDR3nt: TGTGCCAGCAGCTTAGGTTTCAATCAGCCCCAGCATTTT
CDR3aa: CASSLGFNQPQHF

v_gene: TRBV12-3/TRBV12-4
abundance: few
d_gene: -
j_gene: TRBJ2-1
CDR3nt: TGTGCCAGCAGTTTTGTGCTCTACAATGAGCAGTTCTTC
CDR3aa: CASSFVLYNEQFF

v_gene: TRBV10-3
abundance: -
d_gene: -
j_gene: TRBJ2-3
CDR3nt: TGTGCCATCACAGGTGCCCCTAGCACAGATACGCAGTATTTT
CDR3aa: CAITGAPSTDTQYF

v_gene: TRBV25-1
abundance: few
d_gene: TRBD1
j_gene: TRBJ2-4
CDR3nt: TGTGCCAGCAGTGCCGGGACAGAAAGAGACATTCAGTACTTC
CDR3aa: CASSAGTERDIQYF

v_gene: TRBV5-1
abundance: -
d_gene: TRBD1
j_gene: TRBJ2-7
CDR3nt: TGCGCCAGCAGCTTGCTAGGGACAGGGGGCTACGAGCAGTACTTC
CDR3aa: CASSLLGTGGYEQYF

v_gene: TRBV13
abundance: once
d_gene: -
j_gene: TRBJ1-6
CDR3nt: TGTGCCAGCAGCTTTGGGCGACAGCGCCGAAATTCACCCCTCCACTTT
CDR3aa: CASSFGRQRRNSPLHF

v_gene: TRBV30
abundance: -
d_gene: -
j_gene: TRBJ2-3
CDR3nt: TGTGCCTGGAGTCAAAACACAGATACGCAGTATTTT
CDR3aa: CAWSQNTDTQYF

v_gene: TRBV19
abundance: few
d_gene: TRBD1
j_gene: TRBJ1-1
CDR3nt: TGTGCCAGTAGTGGGTTACAGGGGGCTCTTGAAGCTTTCTTT
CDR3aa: CASSGLQGALEAFF

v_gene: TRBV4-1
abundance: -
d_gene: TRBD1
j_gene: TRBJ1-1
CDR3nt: TGCGCCAGCAGCCAAGCATATACAGGGGTCACTGAAGCTTTCTTT
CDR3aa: CASSQAYTGVTEAFF

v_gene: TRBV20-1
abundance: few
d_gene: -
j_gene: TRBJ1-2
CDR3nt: TGCAGTGCCCTAGACATATGGGCCTATGGCTACACCTTC
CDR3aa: CSALDIWAYGYTF

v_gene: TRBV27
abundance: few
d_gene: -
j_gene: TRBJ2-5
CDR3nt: TGTGCCAGCAGTTTGGAGGGTGTTGGGATTAGGACCCAGTACTTC
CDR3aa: CASSLEGVGIRTQYF

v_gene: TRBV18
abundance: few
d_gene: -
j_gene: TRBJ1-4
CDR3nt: TGTGCCAGCTCCCACCAGTCGCTAACTAATGAAAAACTGTTTTTT
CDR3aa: CASSHQSLTNEKLFF

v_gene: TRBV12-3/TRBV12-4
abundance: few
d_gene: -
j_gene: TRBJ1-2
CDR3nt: TGTGCCAGCAGCCTGGGGGGCAGTAACTATGGCTACACCTTC
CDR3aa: CASSLGGSNYGYTF

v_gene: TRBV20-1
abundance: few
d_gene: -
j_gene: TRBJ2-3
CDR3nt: TGCAGTGCTAGAGATCCCGCCACCGGTTTGGATACGCAGTATTTT
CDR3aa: CSARDPATGLDTQYF

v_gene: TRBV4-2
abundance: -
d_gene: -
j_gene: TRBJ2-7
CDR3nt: TGTGCCAGCAGCCAAGACCGTGGACCTTCCGGGGCAAACGAGCAGTACTTC
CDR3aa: CASSQDRGPSGANEQYF

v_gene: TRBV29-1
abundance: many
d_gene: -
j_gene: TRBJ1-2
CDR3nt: TGCAGCGCCGAACGAGGGGTGGAGAACTATGGCTACACCTTC
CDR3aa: CSAERGVENYGYTF

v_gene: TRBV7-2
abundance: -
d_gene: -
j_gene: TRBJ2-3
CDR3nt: TGTGCCAGCAGCTTAGCCCCGGGGGCGGGCCCAGATACGCAGTATTTT
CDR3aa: CASSLAPGAGPDTQYF

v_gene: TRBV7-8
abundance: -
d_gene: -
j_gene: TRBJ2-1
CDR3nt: TGTGCCAGCACGCGCAACAATGAGCAGTTCTTC
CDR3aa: CASTRNNEQFF

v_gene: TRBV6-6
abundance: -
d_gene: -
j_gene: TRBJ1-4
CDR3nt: TGTGCCAGCAGTTCTCAGGCGGGTAATGAAAAACTGTTTTTT
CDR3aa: CASSSQAGNEKLFF

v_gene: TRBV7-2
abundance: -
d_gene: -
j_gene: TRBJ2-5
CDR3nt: TGTGCCAGCAGCTTCAGGGTAATCGAGACCCAGTACTTC
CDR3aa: CASSFRVIETQYF

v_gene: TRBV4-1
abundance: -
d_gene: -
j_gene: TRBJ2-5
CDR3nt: TGCGCCAGCAGCGCCGGACTAACAGGGATTCAAGAGACCCAGTACTTC
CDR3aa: CASSAGLTGIQETQYF

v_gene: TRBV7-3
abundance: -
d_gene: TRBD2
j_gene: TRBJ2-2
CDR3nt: TGTGCCAGCAGCATACCACTAGCGGGCACCGGGGAGCTGTTTTTT
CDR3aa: CASSIPLAGTGELFF

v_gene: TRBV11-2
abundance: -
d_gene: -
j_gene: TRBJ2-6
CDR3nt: TGTGCCAGCAGCGCCCACAGGAGCTCTGGGGCCAACGTCCTGACTTTC
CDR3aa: CASSAHRSSGANVLTF

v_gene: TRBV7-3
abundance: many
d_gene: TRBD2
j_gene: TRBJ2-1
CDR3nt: TGTGCCAGCAGCGCGTTAGCGGGGGCTTACAATGAGCAGTTCTTC
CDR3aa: CASSALAGAYNEQFF